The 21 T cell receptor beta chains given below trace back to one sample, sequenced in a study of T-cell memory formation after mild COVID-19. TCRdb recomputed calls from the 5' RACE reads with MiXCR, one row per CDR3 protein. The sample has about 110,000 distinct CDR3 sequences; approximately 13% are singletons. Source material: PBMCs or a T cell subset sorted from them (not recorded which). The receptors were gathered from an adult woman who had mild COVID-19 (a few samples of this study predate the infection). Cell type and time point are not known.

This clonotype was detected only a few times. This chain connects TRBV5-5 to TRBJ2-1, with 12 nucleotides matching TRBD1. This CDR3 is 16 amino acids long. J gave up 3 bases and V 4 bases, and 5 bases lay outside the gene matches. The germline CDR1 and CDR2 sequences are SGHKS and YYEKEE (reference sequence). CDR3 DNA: TGTGCCAGCAGCCCCGGGACAGGGGGCTTCTACAATGAGCAGTTCTTC. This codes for CASSPGTGGFYNEQFF.

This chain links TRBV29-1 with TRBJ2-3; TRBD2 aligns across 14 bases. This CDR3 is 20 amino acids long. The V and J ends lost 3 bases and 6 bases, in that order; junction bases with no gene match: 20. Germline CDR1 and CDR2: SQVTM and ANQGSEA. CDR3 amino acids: CSVETEGETSGGAYFDTQYF. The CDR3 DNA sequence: TGCAGCGTTGAGACGGAGGGCGAGACTAGCGGGGGGGCCTATTTTGATACGCAGTATTTT.

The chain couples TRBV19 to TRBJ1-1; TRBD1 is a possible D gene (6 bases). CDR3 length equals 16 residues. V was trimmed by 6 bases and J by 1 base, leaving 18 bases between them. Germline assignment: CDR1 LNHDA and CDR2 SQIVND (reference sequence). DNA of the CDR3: TGTGCCAGTAGCAATCCATGGACAGTCGGGAACACTGAAGCTTTCTTT. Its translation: CASSNPWTVGNTEAFF. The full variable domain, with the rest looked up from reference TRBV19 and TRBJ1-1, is DGGITQSPKYLFRKEGQNVTLSCEQNLNHDAMYWYRQDPGQGLRLIYYSQIVNDFQKGDIAEGYSVSREKKESFPLTVTSAQKNPTAFYLCASSNPWTVGNTEAFFGQGTRLTVV.

CDR3 nucleotides: TGTGCCAGCAGCTCCGGGGGGGCCTACGAGCAGTACTTC. Protein product: CASSSGGAYEQYF. The chain has TRBV7-9 and TRBJ2-7; 8 nucleotides line up with TRBD2. V shed 4 bases, J shed 2 bases, and the junction held 1 base outside the gene matches. CDR1 SEHNR and CDR2 FQNEAQ come from the germline V gene (reference sequence). The CDR3 is made up of 13 amino acids. Based on the CDR3 plus reference TRBV7-9 and TRBJ2-7, the full variable domain is DTGVSQNPRHKITKRGQNVTFRCDPISEHNRLYWYRQTLGQGPEFLTYFQNEAQLEKSRLLSDRFSAERPKGSFSTLEIQRTEQGDSAMYLCASSSGGAYEQYFGPGTRLTVT.

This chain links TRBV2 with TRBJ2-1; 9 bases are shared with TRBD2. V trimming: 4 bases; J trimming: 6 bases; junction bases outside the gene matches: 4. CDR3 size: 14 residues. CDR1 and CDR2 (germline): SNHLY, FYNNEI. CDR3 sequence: CASSGGGASNEQFF. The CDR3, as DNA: TGTGCCAGCAGTGGCGGGGGGGCCAGCAATGAGCAGTTCTTC.

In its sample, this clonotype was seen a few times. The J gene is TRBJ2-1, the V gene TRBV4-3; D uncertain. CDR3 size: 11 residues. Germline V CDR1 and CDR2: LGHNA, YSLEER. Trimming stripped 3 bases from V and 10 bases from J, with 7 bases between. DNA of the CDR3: TGCGCCAGCAGCCAGCGGTCCGAGCAGTTCTTC. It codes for CASSQRSEQFF.

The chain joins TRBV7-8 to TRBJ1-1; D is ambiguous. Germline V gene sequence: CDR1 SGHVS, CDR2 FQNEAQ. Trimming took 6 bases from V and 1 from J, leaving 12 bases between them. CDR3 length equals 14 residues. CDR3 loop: CASSVGWENTEAFF. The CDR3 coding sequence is TGTGCCAGCAGTGTAGGGTGGGAGAACACTGAAGCTTTCTTT. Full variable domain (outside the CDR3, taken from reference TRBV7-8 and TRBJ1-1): GAGVSQSPRYKVAKRGQDVALRCDPISGHVSLFWYQQALGQGPEFLTYFQNEAQLDKSGLPSDRFFAERPEGSVSTLKIQRTQQEDSAVYLCASSVGWENTEAFFGQGTRLTVV.

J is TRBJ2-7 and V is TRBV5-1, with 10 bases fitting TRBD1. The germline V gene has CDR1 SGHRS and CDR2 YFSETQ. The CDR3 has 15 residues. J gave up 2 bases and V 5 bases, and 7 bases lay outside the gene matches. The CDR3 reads CASREPGQGTYEQYF. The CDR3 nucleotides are TGCGCCAGCAGGGAACCGGGACAGGGGACCTACGAGCAGTACTTC.

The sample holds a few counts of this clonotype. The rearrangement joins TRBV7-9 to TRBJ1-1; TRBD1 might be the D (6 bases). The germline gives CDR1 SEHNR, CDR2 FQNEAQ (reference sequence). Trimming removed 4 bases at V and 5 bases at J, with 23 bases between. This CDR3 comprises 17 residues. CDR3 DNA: TGTGCCAGCAGCTCCACTGTCTCAGGGGCGAAGAGAACTGAAGCTTTCTTT. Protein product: CASSSTVSGAKRTEAFF. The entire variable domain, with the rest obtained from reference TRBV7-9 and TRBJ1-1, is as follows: DTGVSQNPRHKITKRGQNVTFRCDPISEHNRLYWYRQTLGQGPEFLTYFQNEAQLEKSRLLSDRFSAERPKGSFSTLEIQRTEQGDSAMYLCASSSTVSGAKRTEAFFGQGTRLTVV.

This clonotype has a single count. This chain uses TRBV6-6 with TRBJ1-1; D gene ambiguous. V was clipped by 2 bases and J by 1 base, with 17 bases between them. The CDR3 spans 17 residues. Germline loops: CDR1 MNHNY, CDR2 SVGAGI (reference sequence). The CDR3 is CASSYLLARPANTEAFF. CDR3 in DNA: TGTGCCAGCAGTTACCTCTTAGCACGACCAGCGAACACTGAAGCTTTCTTT.

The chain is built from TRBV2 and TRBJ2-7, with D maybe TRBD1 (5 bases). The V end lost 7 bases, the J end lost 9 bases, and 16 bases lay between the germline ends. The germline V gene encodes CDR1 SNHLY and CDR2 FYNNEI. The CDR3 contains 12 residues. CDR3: CASNGHPGGQYF. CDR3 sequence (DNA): TGTGCCAGCAATGGACACCCTGGTGGGCAGTACTTC. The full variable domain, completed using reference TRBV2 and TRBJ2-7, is EPEVTQTPSHQVTQMGQEVILRCVPISNHLYFYWYRQILGQKVEFLVSFYNNEISEKSEIFDDQFSVERPDGSNFTLKIRSTKLEDSAMYFCASNGHPGGQYFGPGTRLTVT.

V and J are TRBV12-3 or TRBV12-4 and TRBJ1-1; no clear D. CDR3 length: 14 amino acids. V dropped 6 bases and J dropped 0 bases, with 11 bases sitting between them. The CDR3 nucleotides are TGTGCCAGCAGCCTCACAGCGATGAACACTGAAGCTTTCTTT. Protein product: CASSLTAMNTEAFF.

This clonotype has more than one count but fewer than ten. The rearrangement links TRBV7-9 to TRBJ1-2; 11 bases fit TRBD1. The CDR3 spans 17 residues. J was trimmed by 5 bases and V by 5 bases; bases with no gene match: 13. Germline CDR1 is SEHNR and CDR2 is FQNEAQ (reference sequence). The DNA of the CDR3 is TGTGCCAGCAGCGGATGGACAGGGGGCGCTTTGTGGTATGGCTACACCTTC. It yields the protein CASSGWTGGALWYGYTF.

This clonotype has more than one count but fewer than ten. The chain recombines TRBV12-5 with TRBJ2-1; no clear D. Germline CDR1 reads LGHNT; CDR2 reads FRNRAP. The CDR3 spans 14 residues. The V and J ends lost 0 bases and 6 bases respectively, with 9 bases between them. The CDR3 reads CASGLVAELNEQFF. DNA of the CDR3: TGTGCTAGTGGTTTGGTAGCCGAGCTCAATGAGCAGTTCTTC.

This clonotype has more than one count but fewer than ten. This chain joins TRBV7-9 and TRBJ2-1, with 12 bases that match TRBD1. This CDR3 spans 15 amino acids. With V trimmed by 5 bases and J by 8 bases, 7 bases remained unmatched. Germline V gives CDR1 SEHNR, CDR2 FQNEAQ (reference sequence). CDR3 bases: TGTGCCAGCAGCCCGCGGGACAGGGGGCGGCATGAGCAGTTCTTC. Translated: CASSPRDRGRHEQFF. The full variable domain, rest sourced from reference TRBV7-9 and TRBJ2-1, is DTGVSQNPRHKITKRGQNVTFRCDPISEHNRLYWYRQTLGQGPEFLTYFQNEAQLEKSRLLSDRFSAERPKGSFSTLEIQRTEQGDSAMYLCASSPRDRGRHEQFFGPGTRLTVL.

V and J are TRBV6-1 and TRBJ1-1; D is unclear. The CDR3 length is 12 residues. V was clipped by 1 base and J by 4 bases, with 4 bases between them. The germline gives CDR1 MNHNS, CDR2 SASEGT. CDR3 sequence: CASSEVPTEAFF. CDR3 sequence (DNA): TGTGCCAGCAGTGAAGTTCCCACTGAAGCTTTCTTT.

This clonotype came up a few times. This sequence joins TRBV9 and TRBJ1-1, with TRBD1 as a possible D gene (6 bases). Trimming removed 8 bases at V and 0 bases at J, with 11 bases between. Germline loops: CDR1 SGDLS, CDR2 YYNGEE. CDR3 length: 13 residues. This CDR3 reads CASLRDMNTEAFF. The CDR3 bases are TGTGCCAGTCTGAGGGACATGAACACTGAAGCTTTCTTT.

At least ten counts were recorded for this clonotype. This chain's CDR3 is CASSSTGIFETQYF. CDR3 sequence (DNA): TGTGCCAGCAGCTCGACAGGGATCTTCGAGACCCAGTACTTC. V is TRBV7-8 and J is TRBJ2-5; 7 bases are a match to TRBD1. The CDR3 sequence is 14 residues long. Trimming at V came to 4 bases and at J to 5 bases, leaving 7 bases not matched to a gene. CDR1 is SGHVS and CDR2 is FQNEAQ in the germline V gene.

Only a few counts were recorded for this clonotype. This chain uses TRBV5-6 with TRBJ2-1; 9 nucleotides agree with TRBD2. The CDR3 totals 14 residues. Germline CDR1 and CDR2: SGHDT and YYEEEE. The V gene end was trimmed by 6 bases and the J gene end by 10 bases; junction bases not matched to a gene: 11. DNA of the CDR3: TGTGCCAGCATCCAGCGGGAGGATCCTAGGGAGCAGTTCTTC. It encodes CASIQREDPREQFF.

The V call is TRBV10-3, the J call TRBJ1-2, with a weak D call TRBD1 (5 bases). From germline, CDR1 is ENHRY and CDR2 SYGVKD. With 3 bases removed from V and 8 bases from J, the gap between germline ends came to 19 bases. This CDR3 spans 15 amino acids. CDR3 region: CAISDQAGAMYGYTF. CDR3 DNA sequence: TGTGCCATCAGTGACCAAGCTGGGGCTATGTACGGCTACACCTTC.

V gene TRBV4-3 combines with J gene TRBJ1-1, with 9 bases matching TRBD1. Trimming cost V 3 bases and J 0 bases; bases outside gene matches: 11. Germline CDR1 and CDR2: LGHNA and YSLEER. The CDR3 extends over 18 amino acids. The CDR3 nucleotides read TGCGCCAGCAGCCAGAGGACAGGGGATAACTTACTGAACACTGAAGCTTTCTTT. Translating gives CASSQRTGDNLLNTEAFF.